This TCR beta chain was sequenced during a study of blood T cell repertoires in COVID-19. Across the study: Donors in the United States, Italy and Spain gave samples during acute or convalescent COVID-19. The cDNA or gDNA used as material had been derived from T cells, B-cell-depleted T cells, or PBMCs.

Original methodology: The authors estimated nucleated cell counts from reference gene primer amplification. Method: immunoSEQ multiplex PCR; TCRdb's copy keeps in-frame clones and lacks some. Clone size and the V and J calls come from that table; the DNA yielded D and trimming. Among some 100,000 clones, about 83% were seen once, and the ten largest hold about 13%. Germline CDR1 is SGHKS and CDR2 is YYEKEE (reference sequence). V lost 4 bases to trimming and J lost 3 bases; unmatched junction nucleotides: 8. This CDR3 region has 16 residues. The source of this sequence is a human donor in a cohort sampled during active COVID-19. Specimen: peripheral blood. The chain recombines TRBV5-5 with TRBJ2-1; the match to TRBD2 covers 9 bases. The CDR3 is CASSKVAGAIYNEQFF. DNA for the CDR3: TGTGCCAGCAGCAAAGTAGCGGGAGCTATCTACAATGAGCAGTTCTTC.